A selection of T cell receptor beta chains follows, all from one sample in a study of CXCR3-negative and CXCR3-positive naive CD8 T cells. Reprocessing the 5' RACE reads, TCRdb reports a single entry for every CDR3 protein and omits DNA. The ten most abundant clones cover around 0.51% of a sample with approximately 89,000 distinct CDR3 sequences. The specimen sequenced was naive CXCR3+ CD8+ T cells from blood. These receptors were taken from a human donor in good health. Some clones in this sample may be carry-over from other donors' samples. Both conserved end residues are part of each CDR3.

v_gene,j_gene,CDR3aa
TRBV28,TRBJ2-3,CASSLGAAGTDTQYF
TRBV6-5,TRBJ2-1,CASRTVVFADNEQFF
TRBV29-1,TRBJ2-1,CSVQGTSGGASNEQFF
TRBV27,TRBJ2-5,CASSPRQDPKETQYF
TRBV9,TRBJ1-1,CASSTGPDTEAFF
TRBV6-5,TRBJ2-1,CACSTGGSYNEQFF
TRBV18,TRBJ1-1,CASSPPSMNTEAFF
TRBV20-1,TRBJ2-7,CSASVPPGEQYF
TRBV9,TRBJ1-5,CASSVGLNNQPQHF
TRBV13,TRBJ1-1,CASSSKGNTEAFF
TRBV28,TRBJ2-7,CASGLSGSGYEQYF
TRBV21-1,TRBJ2-7,CASSKEENRGLSYEQYF
TRBV14,TRBJ2-7,CASSQIFYEQYF
TRBV15,TRBJ2-2,CATSRERGGPGELFF
TRBV7-9,TRBJ2-7,CASSLYGTDGNEQYF
TRBV20-1,TRBJ1-5,CSLYEGLRQPQHF
TRBV29-1,TRBJ1-4,CSVTGGNEKLFF
TRBV20-1,TRBJ2-5,CSAREPDQETQYF
TRBV6-6,TRBJ2-1,CASSSGPNPRTGRNEQFF
TRBV11-2,TRBJ1-2,CASSSGGSALGYTF
TRBV28,TRBJ1-5,CASSFDRVNQPQHF
TRBV13,TRBJ2-5,CASSFKLRDPSSLEETQYF
TRBV9,TRBJ2-2,CASSYWTGNTGELFF
TRBV29-1,TRBJ2-1,CSVEEGLAFNEQFF